The 8 T cell receptor beta chains given below trace back to one sample, sequenced in a study of T cell changes during pregnancy in multiple sclerosis. This table comes from immunoSEQ multiplex PCR, and its TCRdb copy is limited to in-frame clones, with some not included. Of around 15,000 clones listed, 84% were seen once; the top ten hold roughly a sixth. Sequenced material: CD8+ T cells from peripheral blood mononuclear cells, taken in the third trimester of pregnancy. The receptors come from a female donor in good health, enrolled as a control in a pregnancy study.

V is TRBV5-4 and J is TRBJ2-5, with D unresolved. Germline lookup yields CDR1 SGHNT and CDR2 YYREEE (reference sequence). Trimming removed 4 bases from V and 0 bases from J, with 10 bases in between. This CDR3 is 14 amino acids long. CDR3 sequence reads: CASSPDWDQETQYF. In DNA, the CDR3 is TGTGCCAGCAGCCCTGACTGGGACCAAGAGACCCAGTACTTC.

The gene calls are TRBV4-3 and TRBJ2-3; a possible D gene is TRBD2 (7 bases). V lost 0 bases, J lost 1 base, and 14 bases lay in between. The CDR3 runs 17 residues. Germline-derived CDR1 and CDR2 are LGHNA and YSLEER. The CDR3 loop is CASSQDLGEGGTDTQYF. The DNA for the CDR3 is TGCGCCAGCAGCCAAGACCTGGGGGAGGGGGGCACAGATACGCAGTATTTT.

This clone showed up just once. V usage is TRBV13 and J usage is TRBJ2-7; 10 bases fit TRBD2. J lost 2 bases, V lost 4 bases, and 8 bases had no gene match. CDR1 is PRHDT, CDR2 FYEKMQ, per germline (reference sequence). This CDR3 is built from 16 residues. In DNA form, the CDR3 reads TGTGCCAGCAGCTCCCAATCAGCGGGAGGGCCCTACGAGCAGTACTTC. Protein sequence: CASSSQSAGGPYEQYF.

V and J are TRBV7-9 and TRBJ2-7; a weak D match, TRBD2 (5 bases). Germline CDR1 reads SEHNR; CDR2 reads FQNEAQ (reference sequence). V lost 5 bases and J 3 bases, leaving 11 bases between the germline ends. The CDR3 has 13 amino acids. The CDR3 loop is CASSDASYYEQYF. The CDR3 DNA follows: TGTGCCAGCAGCGATGCTAGCTACTACGAGCAGTACTTC.

Concerning this clone: The identical CDR3 is also encoded by other nucleotide sequences in the sample. This rearrangement joins TRBV5-1 to TRBJ1-5, with D tentatively TRBD1 (6 bases). CDR1 SGHRS and CDR2 YFSETQ come from the germline V gene. Trimming removed 2 bases at V and 1 base at J, with 10 bases between. The CDR3 consists of 15 residues. CDR3 coding DNA: TGCGCCAGCAGCTTCTCAGGGGAGAGCAATCAGCCCCAGCATTTT. It translates to CASSFSGESNQPQHF. The full variable domain, in which reference TRBV5-1 and TRBJ1-5 provide the parts outside the CDR3, is KAGVTQTPRYLIKTRGQQVTLSCSPISGHRSVSWYQQTPGQGLQFLFEYFSETQRNKGNFPGRFSGRQFSNSRSEMNVSTLELGDSALYLCASSFSGESNQPQHFGDGTRLSIL.

The chain has TRBV19 and TRBJ1-2, with 7 bases aligning to TRBD1. This CDR3 region has 15 residues. V gave up 6 bases and J gave up 6 bases; unmatched junction bases: 13. Looked up from germline, CDR1 is LNHDA and CDR2 is SQIVND (reference sequence). The CDR3 coding sequence is TGTGCCAGTAGCCCAACGGTGGGACAGAGGGATGGCTACACCTTC. Amino acids: CASSPTVGQRDGYTF.

The V gene is TRBV25-1, the J gene TRBJ2-1, with 9 positions matching TRBD2. V lost 4 bases and J lost 4; bases outside the gene matches: 2. Germline CDR1 and CDR2: MGHDK and SYGVNS. The CDR3 loop spans 14 amino acids. CDR3 amino acids: CASSGLAGYNEQFF. In nucleotides, the CDR3 is TGTGCCAGCAGTGGGCTAGCGGGGTACAATGAGCAGTTCTTC.

The chain uses TRBV6-4 and TRBJ1-2; D is unresolved. The germline CDR1 and CDR2 sequences are MRHNA and SNTAGT. The CDR3 spans 14 residues. Between the trimmed V and J ends, which lost 5 bases and 0 bases, there was a span of 10 bases. The CDR3 is CASSRHRANYGYTF. For the CDR3, the DNA is TGTGCCAGCAGTCGTCACCGAGCTAACTATGGCTACACCTTC.